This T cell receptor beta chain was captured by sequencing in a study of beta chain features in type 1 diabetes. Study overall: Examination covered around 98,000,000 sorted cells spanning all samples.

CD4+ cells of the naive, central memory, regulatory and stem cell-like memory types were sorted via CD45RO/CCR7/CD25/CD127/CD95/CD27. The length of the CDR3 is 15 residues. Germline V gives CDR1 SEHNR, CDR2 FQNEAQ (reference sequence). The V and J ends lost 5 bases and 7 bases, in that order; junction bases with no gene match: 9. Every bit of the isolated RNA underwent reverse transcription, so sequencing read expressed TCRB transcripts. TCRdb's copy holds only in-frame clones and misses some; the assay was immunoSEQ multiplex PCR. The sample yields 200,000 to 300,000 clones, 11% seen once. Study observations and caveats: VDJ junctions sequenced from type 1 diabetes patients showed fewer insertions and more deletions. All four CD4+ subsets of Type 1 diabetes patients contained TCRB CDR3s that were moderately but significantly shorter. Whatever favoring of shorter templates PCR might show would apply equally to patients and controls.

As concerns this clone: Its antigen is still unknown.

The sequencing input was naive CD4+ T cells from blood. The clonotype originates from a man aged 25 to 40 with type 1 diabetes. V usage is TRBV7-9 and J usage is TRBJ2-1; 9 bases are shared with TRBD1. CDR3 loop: CASSLGRTGDNEQFF. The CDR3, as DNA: TGTGCCAGCAGCCTTGGCCGGACAGGGGATAATGAGCAGTTCTTC.